These 27 T cell receptor beta chains came from one sample sequenced in a study of metastatic and nonmetastatic thyroid tumors (dated by TCRdb to the early 2020s). The library was obtained by PCR. The sequencer listed for this sample is Illumina HiSeq 4000. TCRdb handled the public reads itself, with Q25 trimming in fastp and clone calling in MiXCR, and kept productive beta chains. This sample has about 14,000 clones in its table, and 3% to 4.5% of those were observed once. The ten largest clones represent 27% of the sample. Before undergoing thyroid surgery, none of the patients had been given any kind of treatment. Material: tumor tissue. The receptors were sampled from a female donor with papillary thyroid cancer or a benign thyroid nodule (not recorded which). Some clones in this sample may be carry-over from other donors' samples.

This chain uses TRBV27 with TRBJ2-3; TRBD2 matches 13 bases. Germline V gene lookup returns CDR1 MNHEY and CDR2 SMNVEV (reference sequence). Trimming took 5 bases from V and 8 from J; bases not matched to a gene: 4. This CDR3 is 14 amino acids long. CDR3 residues: CASSTSGRAPTQYF. CDR3 nucleotides: TGTGCCAGCAGTACTAGCGGGAGGGCCCCTACGCAGTATTTT.

This clone was seen a few times. This chain joins TRBV6-1 and TRBJ1-5; D possibly corresponds to TRBD1 (6 bases). The CDR3 extends over 17 amino acids. Germline loops: CDR1 MNHNS, CDR2 SASEGT. Trimming took 4 bases from V and 1 from J, leaving 17 bases between them. In DNA, the CDR3 is TGTGCCAGCAGTGCGAGGGGGGGGCGGGTAAGCAATCAGCCCCAGCATTTT. Protein product: CASSARGGRVSNQPQHF.

In this sample, this clone turned up a few times. This chain connects TRBV6-5 to TRBJ1-3; no clear D gene. Looked up from germline, CDR1 is MNHEY and CDR2 is SVGAGI. This CDR3 spans 16 amino acids. Between the trimmed V and J ends, which lost 0 bases and 1 base, there was a span of 10 bases. As DNA, the CDR3 is TGTGCCAGCAGTTACTCGAAAGGGCCTTCTGGAAACACCATATATTTT. Translated, it gives CASSYSKGPSGNTIYF.

The sample holds a few counts of this clone. The chain has TRBV11-2 and TRBJ1-2; a possible D gene is TRBD1 (5 bases). Trimming pared 0 bases from V and 5 bases from J, leaving 22 bases between. Germline V gene lookup returns CDR1 SGHAT and CDR2 FQNNGV. The CDR3 extends over 18 amino acids. The CDR3 DNA follows: TGTGCCAGCAGCTTAGAAGGCACAGGCCTCACGGGGGGTTATGGCTACACCTTC. It yields the protein CASSLEGTGLTGGYGYTF.

In its sample, this clone was seen a few times. The V and J genes are TRBV12-5 and TRBJ2-7; 10 nucleotides align to TRBD1. With V trimmed by 10 bases and J by 3 bases, 9 bases remained unmatched. The CDR3 extends over 14 amino acids. The V gene's germline CDR1 is LGHNT and CDR2 FRNRAP. The CDR3 protein is CATSRTGGSYEQYF. DNA of the CDR3: TGTGCTACCTCAAGGACAGGGGGGAGCTACGAGCAGTACTTC. The full variable domain, its missing parts supplied by reference TRBV12-5 and TRBJ2-7, is DARVTQTPRHKVTEMGQEVTMRCQPILGHNTVFWYRQTMMQGLELLAYFRNRAPLDDSGMPKDRFSAEMPDATLATLKIQPSEPRDSAVYFCATSRTGGSYEQYFGPGTRLTVT.

This chain links TRBV28 with TRBJ2-7; perhaps TRBD1 as D (5 bases). Germline CDR1 and CDR2: MDHEN and SYDVKM. Trimming cost V 3 bases and J 3 bases, with 15 bases left between them. The CDR3 covers 15 residues. CDR3 bases: TGTGCCAGCAGTTTTGCGGCAGGGCCCCTCTACGAGCAGTACTTC. It is translated as CASSFAAGPLYEQYF.

A few counts support this clone. This chain connects TRBV6-1 to TRBJ1-2, with D hard to call. The CDR3 extends over 13 amino acids. Trimming took 7 bases from V and 8 from J, leaving 17 bases between them. Germline V gives CDR1 MNHNS, CDR2 SASEGT. The CDR3 region has the DNA TGTGCCAGCAATATAGGCCCTGGGTACGGCTACACCTTC. Amino acid sequence: CASNIGPGYGYTF.

This clone qualifies as medium-sized (0.01 to 0.1%). CDR3 in DNA: TGCAGTGCTAGCTACGGGATCGGAAACACCATATATTTT. Amino acid sequence: CSASYGIGNTIYF. The V call is TRBV20-1, the J call TRBJ1-3; D uncertain. The CDR3 is 13 residues long. Germline V lookup: CDR1 DFQATT, CDR2 SNEGSKA (reference sequence). Deletions cut 3 bases from V and 4 bases from J, with 10 bases between.

In this sample, this clone turned up a few times. This chain connects TRBV6-5 to TRBJ1-2, with 7 nucleotides matching TRBD1. In germline, CDR1 is MNHEY, CDR2 SVGAGI. The CDR3 spans 13 residues. V was pared by 3 bases and J by 8 bases, with 6 bases of the junction left unmatched. As DNA, the CDR3 is TGTGCCAGCAGTTATGGGGCAGGGGGAGGCTACACCTTC. This gives the protein CASSYGAGGGYTF.

This clone was recorded a few times. The genes are TRBV10-3 and TRBJ2-2, with 10 bases lining up with TRBD2. CDR3 size: 18 residues. Trimming at V came to 6 bases and at J to 6 bases, leaving 16 bases not matched to a gene. Germline loops: CDR1 ENHRY, CDR2 SYGVKD. The CDR3 loop reads CAISREREGRTRSGELFF. CDR3 bases: TGTGCCATCAGCCGGGAGCGGGAGGGCCGTACGAGGTCCGGGGAGCTGTTTTTT.

There are a few counts of this clone. The chain links TRBV5-1 to TRBJ2-7; tentative D call: TRBD1 (6 bases). CDR3 length equals 14 residues. Germline V gene data show CDR1 as SGHRS and CDR2 as YFSETQ. V lost 4 bases, J lost 3 bases, and 14 bases lay in between. In DNA form, the CDR3 reads TGCGCCAGCAGCCCCGGGACAAGTCTCTACGAGCAGTACTTC. It encodes CASSPGTSLYEQYF.

About this clone itself: The junction and the germline gene differ at one end; a read error may be behind it. The V and J genes are TRBV19 and TRBJ2-1; D perhaps matches TRBD2 (6 bases). Per the germline V gene, CDR1 is LNHDA and CDR2 is SQIVND (reference sequence). There are 10 residues in the CDR3. CDR3 protein: CASGGNEQFF. CDR3 bases: TGTGCCAGTGGGGGGAATGAGCAGTTCTTT.

The chain is built from TRBV6-1 and TRBJ2-7; the D is unclear. CDR1 is MNHNS, CDR2 SASEGT, per germline. The CDR3 is 11 residues long. V was pared by 8 bases and J by 0 bases, with 5 bases between. This CDR3 reads CASQSSYEQYF. CDR3 DNA sequence: TGTGCCAGCCAGAGCTCCTACGAGCAGTACTTC.

The genes are TRBV6-1 and TRBJ2-1, with 10 bases lining up with TRBD1. The germline V gene encodes CDR1 MNHNS and CDR2 SASEGT. The CDR3 length is 16 residues. Unmatched junction bases numbered 9, after V lost 2 bases and J lost 8 bases. The CDR3 DNA follows: TGTGCCAGCAGTGAATATGCCGGGACAGGGGTCGATGAGCAGTTCTTC. This encodes CASSEYAGTGVDEQFF.

V is TRBV20-1 and J is TRBJ1-2; D is possibly TRBD1 (6 bases). This CDR3 has 18 residues. Germline CDR1 and CDR2: DFQATT and SNEGSKA (reference sequence). The V and J ends lost 5 bases and 2 bases respectively, with 27 bases between them. The DNA of the CDR3 is TGCAGTGCTCCGTCTCCGGCGGGGGCCCTTTTGGGAAACTATGGCTACACCTTC. This translates into CSAPSPAGALLGNYGYTF.

The rearrangement links TRBV2 to TRBJ1-5, with D uncertain. This CDR3 spans 13 amino acids. Trimming stripped 4 bases from V and 7 bases from J, with 11 bases between. Germline V lookup: CDR1 SNHLY, CDR2 FYNNEI. The CDR3 DNA is TGTGCCAGCAGTGGGAATCCAAGGCAGCCCCAGCATTTT. Translated, it gives CASSGNPRQPQHF.

CDR3 nucleotide sequence: TGTGCCAGCAGTGAAGAAGTGGTGAATGTAGATAACTATGGCTACACCTTC. This codes for CASSEEVVNVDNYGYTF. The chain carries TRBV6-1 and TRBJ1-2; D gene ambiguous. V was pared by 1 base and J by 1 base, with 16 bases between. The germline V gene has CDR1 MNHNS and CDR2 SASEGT. This CDR3 has 17 residues.

The gene calls are TRBV2 and TRBJ1-3, with D unresolved. Trimming pared 4 bases from V and 6 bases from J, leaving 7 bases between. The CDR3 has 12 amino acids. Germline V lookup: CDR1 SNHLY, CDR2 FYNNEI. In DNA form, the CDR3 reads TGTGCCAGCAGTGCCACGCTAAACACCATATATTTT. Translation: CASSATLNTIYF.

This chain links TRBV24-1 with TRBJ1-2; D remains ambiguous. This CDR3 is 15 amino acids long. Trimming pared 4 bases from V and 4 bases from J, leaving 15 bases between. Germline values: CDR1 KGHDR, CDR2 SFDVKD. The CDR3 is CATSDSIVGPYGYTF. The DNA of the CDR3 is TGTGCCACCAGTGACTCCATTGTCGGGCCCTATGGCTACACCTTC.

This clone was detected ten times or more. The chain combines TRBV28 with TRBJ1-2; TRBD1 might be the D (5 bases). Germline CDR1 is MDHEN and CDR2 is SYDVKM. Between the trimmed V and J ends, which lost 4 bases and 6 bases, there was a span of 21 bases. The CDR3 sequence is 16 residues long. The CDR3: CASSSEARDVAHGYTF. Here the CDR3 DNA reads TGTGCCAGCAGTTCCGAAGCCCGGGACGTCGCTCATGGCTACACCTTC.

This clone was recorded a few times. J is TRBJ2-7 and V is TRBV28, with 9 bases aligning to TRBD1. With V trimmed by 3 bases and J by 5 bases, 8 bases remained unmatched. Germline CDR1 is MDHEN and CDR2 is SYDVKM. The CDR3 has 15 residues. For the CDR3, the DNA is TGTGCCAGCAGTTTCACGGGACAGGGTCTTAACGAGCAGTACTTC. As protein: CASSFTGQGLNEQYF.

This clone was seen only a few times. The rearrangement links TRBV12-3 or TRBV12-4 to TRBJ2-1; 8 bases line up with TRBD1. The CDR3 runs to 16 residues. Germline trimming cut 5 bases from V and 8 bases from J; bases unmatched to any gene: 14. CDR3 amino acids: CASSRRRTGYVDEQFF. Written as DNA, the CDR3 is TGTGCCAGCAGTAGGCGCCGGACAGGGTATGTCGATGAGCAGTTCTTC.

This rearrangement joins TRBV20-1 to TRBJ2-1; a possible D gene is TRBD2 (5 bases). V was trimmed by 2 bases and J by 5 bases, leaving 13 bases between them. Germline-derived CDR1 and CDR2 are DFQATT and SNEGSKA (reference sequence). The CDR3 consists of 14 residues. The CDR3 loop is CSARSGRNDNEQFF. CDR3 DNA sequence: TGCAGTGCTAGATCGGGGAGAAACGACAATGAGCAGTTCTTC.

This clone was observed a handful of times. V gene TRBV6-1 combines with J gene TRBJ1-2; D gene unclear. CDR1 MNHNS and CDR2 SASEGT come from the germline V gene. This CDR3 contains 14 residues. V dropped 2 bases and J dropped 3 bases, with 10 bases sitting between them. CDR3: CASSESLGDYGYTF. CDR3 nucleotides: TGTGCCAGCAGTGAATCGCTCGGGGACTATGGCTACACCTTC.

The chain links TRBV20-1 to TRBJ1-1; 7 bases fit TRBD1. The CDR3 covers 12 residues. Germline-derived CDR1 and CDR2 are DFQATT and SNEGSKA (reference sequence). Trimming removed 6 bases from V and 4 bases from J; junction bases left unmatched: 5. In DNA, the CDR3 is TGCAGTGCGATGACAGGGAGCACTGAAGCTTTCTTT. Translated: CSAMTGSTEAFF.

This clone has a handful of counts. Germline is not matched at one junction end, which may reflect a read error. This chain links TRBV11-2 with TRBJ1-6; D perhaps matches TRBD1 (6 bases). The V gene's germline CDR1 is SGHAT and CDR2 FQNNGV. CDR3 length: 17 residues. The CDR3 bases are TGTGCCAGCATCTTAACAGGGCACAGCTCCTATAATTCACCCCTCCACTTT. This gives the protein CASILTGHSSYNSPLHF.

This clone occurred a few times. This chain links TRBV11-2 with TRBJ1-2, with D possibly TRBD1 on 5 matching bases. Trimming pared 0 bases from V and 4 bases from J, leaving 12 bases between. Germline V gives CDR1 SGHAT, CDR2 FQNNGV. The CDR3 is 15 amino acids. The CDR3 region has the DNA TGTGCCAGCAGCTTAGATCGGGGCAGTGGCTATGGCTACACCTTC. Translating it yields CASSLDRGSGYGYTF. Looking up the rest from reference TRBV11-2 and TRBJ1-2 gives the full variable domain: EAGVAQSPRYKIIEKRQSVAFWCNPISGHATLYWYQQILGQGPKLLIQFQNNGVVDDSQLPKDRFSAERLKGVDSTLKIQPAKLEDSAVYLCASSLDRGSGYGYTFGSGTRLTVV.